The entry below describes one T cell receptor (beta chain). Antigen: not known. The data stem from a study of T cell responses to AZD1222 COVID-19 vaccine. Study-wide results and limits: Nearly half of unique spike-specific TCRs reportedly avoided B.1.351 and B.1.1.7 mutated regions. Researchers report vaccine-associated CD4 TCRs spanning spike, with dominance at 160-218 and 743-854. Baseline serology detected seropositivity in only 5 to 7 AZD1222 recipients.

Here immunoSEQ multiplex PCR was the method, and the copy in TCRdb shows in-frame clones only, minus some. The table shows some 130,000 clones, with 88% occurring only once. Germline V CDR1 and CDR2: LNHDA, SQIVND (reference sequence). V lost 6 bases and J lost 0; bases outside the gene matches: 6. CDR3 length: 17 residues. This TCR derives from an adult in good health. The J gene is TRBJ2-6, the V gene TRBV19; 9 bases map to TRBD1. The sequences come from peripheral blood, collected on day 0 of AZD1222 vaccination. The CDR3 loop reads CASSRDRELSGANVLTF. The CDR3 nucleotides read TGTGCCAGTAGCCGGGACAGGGAACTCTCTGGGGCCAACGTCCTGACTTTC.